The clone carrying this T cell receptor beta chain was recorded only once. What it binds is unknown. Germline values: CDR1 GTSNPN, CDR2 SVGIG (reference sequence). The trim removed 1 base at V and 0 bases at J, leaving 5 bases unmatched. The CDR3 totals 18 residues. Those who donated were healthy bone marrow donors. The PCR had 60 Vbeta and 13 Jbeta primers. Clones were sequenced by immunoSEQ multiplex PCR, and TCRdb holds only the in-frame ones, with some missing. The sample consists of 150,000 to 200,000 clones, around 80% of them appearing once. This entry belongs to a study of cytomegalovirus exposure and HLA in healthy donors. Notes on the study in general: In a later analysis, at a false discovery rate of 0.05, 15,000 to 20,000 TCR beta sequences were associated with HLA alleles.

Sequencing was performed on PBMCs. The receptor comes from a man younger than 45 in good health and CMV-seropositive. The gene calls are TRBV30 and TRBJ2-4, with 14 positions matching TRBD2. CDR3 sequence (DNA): TGTGCCTGGAGTGGGCGACTAGCGGGAGGGATAGCCAAAAACATTCAGTACTTC. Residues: CAWSGRLAGGIAKNIQYF.